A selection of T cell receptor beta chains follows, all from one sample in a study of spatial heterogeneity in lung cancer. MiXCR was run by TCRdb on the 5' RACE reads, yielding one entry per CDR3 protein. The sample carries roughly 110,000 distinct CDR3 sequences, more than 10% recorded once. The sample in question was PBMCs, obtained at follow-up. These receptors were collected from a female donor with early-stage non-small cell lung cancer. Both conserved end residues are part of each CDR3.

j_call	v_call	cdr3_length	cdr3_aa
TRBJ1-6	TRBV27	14	CASRQATTNSPLHF
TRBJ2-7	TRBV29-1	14	CSVGGLAGGYEQYF
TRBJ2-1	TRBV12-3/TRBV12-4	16	CASSYPRESSYNEQFF
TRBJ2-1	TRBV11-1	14	CASSSGGQGNEQFF
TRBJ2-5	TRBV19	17	CASSLNRQGLRSETQYF
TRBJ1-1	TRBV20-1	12	CSATAAATGSFF
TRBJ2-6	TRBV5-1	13	CASSLAGANVLTF
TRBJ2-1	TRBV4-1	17	CASSQDLAGPTYNEQFF
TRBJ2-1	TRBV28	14	CASSNRGSYNEQFF
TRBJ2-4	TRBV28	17	CASSLAGQGAGGNIQYF
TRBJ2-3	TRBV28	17	CASSNRDRGSDTDTQYF